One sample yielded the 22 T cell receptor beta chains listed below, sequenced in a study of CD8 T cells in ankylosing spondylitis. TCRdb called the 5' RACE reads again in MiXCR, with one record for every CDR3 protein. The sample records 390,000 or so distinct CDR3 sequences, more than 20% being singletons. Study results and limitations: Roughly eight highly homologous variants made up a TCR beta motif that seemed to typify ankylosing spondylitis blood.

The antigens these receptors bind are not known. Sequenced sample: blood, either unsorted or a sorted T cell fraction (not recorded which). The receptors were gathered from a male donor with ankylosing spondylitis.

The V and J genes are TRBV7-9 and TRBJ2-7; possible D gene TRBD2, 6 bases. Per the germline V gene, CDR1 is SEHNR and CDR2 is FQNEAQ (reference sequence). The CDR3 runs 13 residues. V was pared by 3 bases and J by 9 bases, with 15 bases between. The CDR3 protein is CASSFLGTQVQYF. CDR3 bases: TGTGCCAGCAGCTTCCTCGGGACTCAGGTGCAGTACTTC. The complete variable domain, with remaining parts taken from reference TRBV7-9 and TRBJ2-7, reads DTGVSQNPRHKITKRGQNVTFRCDPISEHNRLYWYRQTLGQGPEFLTYFQNEAQLEKSRLLSDRFSAERPKGSFSTLEIQRTEQGDSAMYLCASSFLGTQVQYFGPGTRLTVT.

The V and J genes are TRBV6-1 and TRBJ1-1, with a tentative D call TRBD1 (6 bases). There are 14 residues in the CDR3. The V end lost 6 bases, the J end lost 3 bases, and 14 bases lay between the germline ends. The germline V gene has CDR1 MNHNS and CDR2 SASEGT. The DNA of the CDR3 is TGTGCCAGCAGACCCTCCAGGGGTCACACTGAAGCTTTCTTT. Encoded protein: CASRPSRGHTEAFF.

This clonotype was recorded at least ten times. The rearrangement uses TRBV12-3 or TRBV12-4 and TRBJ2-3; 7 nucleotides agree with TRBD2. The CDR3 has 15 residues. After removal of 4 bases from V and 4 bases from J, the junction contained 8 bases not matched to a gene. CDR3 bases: TGTGCCAGCAGTTATGGGAGGGCTCGGTCAGATACGCAGTATTTT. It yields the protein CASSYGRARSDTQYF.

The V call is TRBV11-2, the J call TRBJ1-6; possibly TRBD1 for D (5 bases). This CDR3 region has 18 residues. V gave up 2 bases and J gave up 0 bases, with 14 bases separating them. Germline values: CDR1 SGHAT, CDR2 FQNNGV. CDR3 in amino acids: CASSLRGAASSYNSPLHF. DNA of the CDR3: TGTGCCAGCAGCTTAAGGGGAGCTGCGTCCTCCTATAATTCACCCCTCCACTTT.

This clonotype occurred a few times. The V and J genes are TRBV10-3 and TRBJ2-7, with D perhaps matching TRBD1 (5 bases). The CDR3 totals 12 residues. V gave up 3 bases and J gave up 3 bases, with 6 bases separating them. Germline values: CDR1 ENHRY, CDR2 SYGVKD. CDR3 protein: CAISDRDYEQYF. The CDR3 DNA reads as TGTGCCATCAGTGACAGGGACTACGAGCAGTACTTC.

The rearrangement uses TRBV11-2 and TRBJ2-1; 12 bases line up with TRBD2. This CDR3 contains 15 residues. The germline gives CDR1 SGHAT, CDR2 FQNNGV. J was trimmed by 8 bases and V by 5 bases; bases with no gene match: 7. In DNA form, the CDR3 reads TGTGCCAGCAGCCCCCGACTAGCGGGAGTGGATGAGCAGTTCTTC. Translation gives CASSPRLAGVDEQFF.

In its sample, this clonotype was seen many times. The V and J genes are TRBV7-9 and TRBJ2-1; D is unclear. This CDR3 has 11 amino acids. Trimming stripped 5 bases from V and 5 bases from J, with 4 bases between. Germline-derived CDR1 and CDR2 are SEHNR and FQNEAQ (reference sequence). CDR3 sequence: CASSRDNEQFF. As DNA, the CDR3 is TGTGCCAGCAGCCGTGACAATGAGCAGTTCTTC.

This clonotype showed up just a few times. CDR3 loop: CSVDATGSNTEAFF. The CDR3 DNA follows: TGCAGCGTTGACGCGACAGGCTCGAACACTGAAGCTTTCTTT. This chain uses TRBV29-1 with TRBJ1-1; weak D call: TRBD1 (6 bases). V shed 3 bases and J shed 1 base, with 12 bases lying between them. The CDR3 sequence is 14 residues long. Germline CDR1 is SQVTM and CDR2 is ANQGSEA.

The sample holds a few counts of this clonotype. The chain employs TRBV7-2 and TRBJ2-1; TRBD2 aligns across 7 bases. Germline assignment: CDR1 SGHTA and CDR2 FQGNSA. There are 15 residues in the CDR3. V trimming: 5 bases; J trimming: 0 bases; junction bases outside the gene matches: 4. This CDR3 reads CASSPTSLSYNEQFF. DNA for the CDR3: TGTGCCAGCAGCCCGACTAGCCTCTCCTACAATGAGCAGTTCTTC.

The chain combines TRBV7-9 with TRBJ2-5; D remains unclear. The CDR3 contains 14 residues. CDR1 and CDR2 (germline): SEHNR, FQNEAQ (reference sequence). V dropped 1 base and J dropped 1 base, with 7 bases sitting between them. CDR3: CASSLGATQETQYF. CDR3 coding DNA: TGTGCCAGCAGCTTAGGGGCTACCCAAGAGACCCAGTACTTC. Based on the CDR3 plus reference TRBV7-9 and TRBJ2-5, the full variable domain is DTGVSQNPRHKITKRGQNVTFRCDPISEHNRLYWYRQTLGQGPEFLTYFQNEAQLEKSRLLSDRFSAERPKGSFSTLEIQRTEQGDSAMYLCASSLGATQETQYFGPGTRLLVL.

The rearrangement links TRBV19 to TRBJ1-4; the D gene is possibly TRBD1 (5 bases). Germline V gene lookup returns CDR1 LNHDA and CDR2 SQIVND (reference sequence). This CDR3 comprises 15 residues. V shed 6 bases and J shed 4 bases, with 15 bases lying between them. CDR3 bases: TGTGCCAGTAGCCAAGGGGTTCTGGGTAATGAAAAACTGTTTTTT. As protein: CASSQGVLGNEKLFF.

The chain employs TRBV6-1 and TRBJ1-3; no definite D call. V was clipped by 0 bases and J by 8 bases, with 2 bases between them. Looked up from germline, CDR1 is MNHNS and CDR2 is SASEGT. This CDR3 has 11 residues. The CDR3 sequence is CASSEAYTIYF. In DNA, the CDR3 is TGTGCCAGCAGTGAAGCATACACCATATATTTT.

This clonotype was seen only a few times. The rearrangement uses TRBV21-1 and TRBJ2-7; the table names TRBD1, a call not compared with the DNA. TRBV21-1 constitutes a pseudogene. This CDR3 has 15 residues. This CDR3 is CASSKVTGGFHEQYF. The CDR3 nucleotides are TGTGCCAGCAGCAAAGTTACAGGGGGCTTCCACGAGCAGTACTTC.

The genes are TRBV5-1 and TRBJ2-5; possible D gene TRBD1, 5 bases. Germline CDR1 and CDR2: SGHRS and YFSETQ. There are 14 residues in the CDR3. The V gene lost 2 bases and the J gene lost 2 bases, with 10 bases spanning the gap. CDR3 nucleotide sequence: TGCGCCAGCAGCTTTTTTAGGGGACAAGAGACCCAGTACTTC. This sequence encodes CASSFFRGQETQYF.

In DNA form, the CDR3 reads TGTGCCAGCAGCCTCCGGGACCTAAACCTCGAGCAGTACTTC. It translates to CASSLRDLNLEQYF. The chain links TRBV2 to TRBJ2-7; TRBD1 or TRBD2 may be the D gene (5 bases each). This CDR3 spans 14 amino acids. The germline gives CDR1 SNHLY, CDR2 FYNNEI. V lost 6 bases and J 6 bases, leaving 18 bases between the germline ends.

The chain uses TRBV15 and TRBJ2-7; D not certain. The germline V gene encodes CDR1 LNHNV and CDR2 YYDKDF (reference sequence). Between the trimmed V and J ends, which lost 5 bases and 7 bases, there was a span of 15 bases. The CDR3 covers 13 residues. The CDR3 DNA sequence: TGTGCCACCAGCGGTCAAAGAATCGGTGAGCAGTACTTC. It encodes CATSGQRIGEQYF.

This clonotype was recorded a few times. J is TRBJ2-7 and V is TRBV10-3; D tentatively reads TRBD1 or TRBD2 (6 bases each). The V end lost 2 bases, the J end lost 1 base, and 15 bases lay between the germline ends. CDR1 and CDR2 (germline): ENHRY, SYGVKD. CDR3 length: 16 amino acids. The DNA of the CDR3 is TGTGCCATCAGTGAGCGAGGGGGAGGACCTTCCTACGAGCAGTACTTC. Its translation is CAISERGGGPSYEQYF.

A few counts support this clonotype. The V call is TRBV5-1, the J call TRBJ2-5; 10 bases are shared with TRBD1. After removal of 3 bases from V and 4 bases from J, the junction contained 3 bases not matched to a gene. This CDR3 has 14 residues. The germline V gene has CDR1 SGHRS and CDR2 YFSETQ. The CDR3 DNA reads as TGCGCCAGCAGCTCGGGACAGGGGTCAGAGACCCAGTACTTC. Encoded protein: CASSSGQGSETQYF.

CDR3 nucleotides: TGTGCCAGCCAAACGGGGGGTCAGCCCCAGCATTTT. Residues: CASQTGGQPQHF. This chain uses TRBV12-3 or TRBV12-4 with TRBJ1-5; TRBD1 might be the D (5 bases). V was shortened by 8 bases and J by 6 bases, with 11 bases between the two germline ends. CDR3 length: 12 amino acids.

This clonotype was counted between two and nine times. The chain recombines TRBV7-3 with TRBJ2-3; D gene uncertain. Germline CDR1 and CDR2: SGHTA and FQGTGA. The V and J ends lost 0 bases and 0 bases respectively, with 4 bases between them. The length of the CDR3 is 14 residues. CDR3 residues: CASSLTASTDTQYF. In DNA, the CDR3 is TGTGCCAGCAGCTTAACAGCGAGCACAGATACGCAGTATTTT.

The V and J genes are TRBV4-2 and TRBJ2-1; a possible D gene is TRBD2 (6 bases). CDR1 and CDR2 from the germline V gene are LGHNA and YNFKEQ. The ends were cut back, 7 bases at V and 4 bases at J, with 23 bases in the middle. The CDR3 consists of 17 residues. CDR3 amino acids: CASTSRGDSLIYNEQFF. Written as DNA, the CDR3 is TGTGCCAGCACCTCGAGAGGGGACTCTCTGATATACAATGAGCAGTTCTTC.

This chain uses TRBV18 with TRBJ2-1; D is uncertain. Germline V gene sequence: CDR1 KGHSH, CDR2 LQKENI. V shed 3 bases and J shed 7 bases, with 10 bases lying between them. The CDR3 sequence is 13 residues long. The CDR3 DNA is TGTGCCAGCTCACCGGAGAGGCTTAATGAGCAGTTCTTC. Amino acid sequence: CASSPERLNEQFF.